The 27 T cell receptor beta chains below come from one sample, sequenced in a study of T cells of healthy individuals. TCRdb used MiXCR to reprocess the 5' RACE reads, holding one entry per CDR3 protein. The sample lists about 96,000 distinct CDR3 sequences, 17% occurring once. The receptor set was obtained from a human donor in good health.

The J gene is TRBJ2-2, the V gene TRBV5-6; no firm D call. The CDR3 sequence is 13 residues long. The V gene's germline CDR1 is SGHDT and CDR2 YYEEEE. Trimming removed 1 base from V and 5 bases from J, with 6 bases in between. CDR3 coding DNA: TGTGCCAGCAGCTTGCCTGGGACCGGGGAGCTGTTTTTT. It translates to CASSLPGTGELFF.

This clonotype was counted ten times or more. The gene calls are TRBV5-1 and TRBJ2-2, with 8 bases identical to TRBD1. The germline gives CDR1 SGHRS, CDR2 YFSETQ. The CDR3 consists of 14 residues. Germline trimming cut 0 bases from V and 7 bases from J; bases unmatched to any gene: 2. CDR3 region: CASSLGTGLGELFF. CDR3 nucleotide sequence: TGCGCCAGCAGCTTGGGGACAGGGCTCGGGGAGCTGTTTTTT.

The chain combines TRBV27 with TRBJ1-6, with D hard to call. V was pared by 5 bases and J by 6 bases, with 14 bases between. This CDR3 contains 15 residues. Germline V CDR1 and CDR2: MNHEY, SMNVEV (reference sequence). This chain's CDR3 is CASSPRRLLNSPLHF. The CDR3 DNA reads TGTGCCAGCAGTCCACGACGGCTTCTTAATTCACCCCTCCACTTT.

V and J are TRBV29-1 and TRBJ2-7; 7 nucleotides match TRBD1. CDR1 SQVTM and CDR2 ANQGSEA come from the germline V gene. The CDR3 is 12 amino acids. V lost 7 bases to trimming and J lost 6 bases; unmatched junction nucleotides: 9. The CDR3 sequence is CSGQQGHREQYF. CDR3 bases: TGCAGCGGACAACAGGGGCACCGCGAGCAGTACTTC.

This rearrangement joins TRBV27 to TRBJ2-1; 8 bases match TRBD2. The V and J ends lost 8 bases and 10 bases, in that order; junction bases with no gene match: 19. The CDR3 has 16 amino acids. Germline loops: CDR1 MNHEY, CDR2 SMNVEV (reference sequence). In nucleotides, the CDR3 is TGTGCCAGCGGACTGTGGGTAGCGGGATCTGGCGGGGAGCAGTTCTTC. Protein: CASGLWVAGSGGEQFF.

The table lists this clonotype with a few counts. This chain joins TRBV15 and TRBJ2-5; the match to TRBD2 covers 11 bases. This CDR3 is 16 amino acids long. V shed 0 bases, J shed 3 bases, and the junction held 3 bases outside the gene matches. Germline V gene data show CDR1 as LNHNV and CDR2 as YYDKDF (reference sequence). The CDR3 reads CATSREGTSGEETQYF. The CDR3 DNA is TGTGCCACCAGCAGAGAGGGGACTAGCGGCGAAGAGACCCAGTACTTC.

A remark on this clonotype: This may arise from a read error, as a much more abundant clone is one base away. The chain employs TRBV3-1 and TRBJ2-3; unclear D gene. This CDR3 has 17 residues. Germline-derived CDR1 and CDR2 are LGHDT and YNNKEL (reference sequence). CDR3 in amino acids: CASCQVSRTRSTDTQYF. CDR3 in DNA: TGTGCCAGCTGCCAAGTTAGTCGGACCCGTAGCACAGATACGCAGTATTTT.

This clonotype has only a few counts. The chain carries TRBV7-2 and TRBJ2-5, with TRBD1 matching over 9 bases. Per the germline V gene, CDR1 is SGHTA and CDR2 is FQGNSA. CDR3 length: 14 amino acids. V trimming: 5 bases; J trimming: 3 bases; junction bases outside the gene matches: 4. The DNA for the CDR3 is TGTGCCAGCAGCCCATGGACAGGGGAAGAGACCCAGTACTTC. Translated: CASSPWTGEETQYF.

Ten or more counts support this clonotype. This chain connects TRBV20-1 to TRBJ2-3; weak D call: TRBD1 (6 bases). The germline V gene has CDR1 DFQATT and CDR2 SNEGSKA (reference sequence). The CDR3 has 15 amino acids. The V and J ends lost 5 bases and 3 bases respectively, with 18 bases between them. The CDR3 spells CSAPPQGTLTDTQYF. The CDR3 DNA sequence: TGCAGTGCTCCACCCCAGGGGACATTAACAGATACGCAGTATTTT.

This clonotype was counted many times. The gene calls are TRBV28 and TRBJ1-3; D possibly corresponds to TRBD1 (6 bases). Trimming left V 2 bases short and J 4 bases short, with 9 bases between. Per the germline V gene, CDR1 is MDHEN and CDR2 is SYDVKM. The CDR3 extends over 14 amino acids. The CDR3 sequence is CASSLTGIGNTIYF. Written as DNA, the CDR3 is TGTGCCAGCAGTTTAACAGGGATCGGAAACACCATATATTTT.

The genes are TRBV28 and TRBJ2-7; the D call may be TRBD1 or TRBD2 (5 bases each). Germline V gives CDR1 MDHEN, CDR2 SYDVKM. The CDR3 has 12 residues. Trimming took 5 bases from V and 5 from J, leaving 10 bases between them. CDR3 in amino acids: CASSPRGHEQYF. CDR3 nucleotides: TGTGCCAGCAGTCCACGGGGACACGAGCAGTACTTC.

This clonotype was seen repeatedly, ten times or more. The V and J genes are TRBV12-3 or TRBV12-4 and TRBJ2-6; D not resolved. V dropped 1 base and J dropped 0 bases, with 4 bases sitting between them. This CDR3 contains 15 residues. This CDR3 is CASSLVSSGANVLTF. CDR3 DNA: TGTGCCAGCAGTTTAGTGAGCTCTGGGGCCAACGTCCTGACTTTC.

The J gene is TRBJ2-1, the V gene TRBV3-1; 13 bases line up with TRBD2. The germline gives CDR1 LGHDT, CDR2 YNNKEL (reference sequence). This CDR3 has 19 amino acids. J lost 0 bases, V lost 5 bases, and 10 bases had no gene match. The CDR3 nucleotides are TGTGCCAGCAGCTCTACACTAGCGGGAGGGGGTGGCTCCTACAATGAGCAGTTCTTC. Its translation is CASSSTLAGGGGSYNEQFF.

This clonotype appeared many times. This chain uses TRBV21-1 with TRBJ2-7; the table gives TRBD2 as D, unverified against the DNA. TRBV21-1 is classified as a pseudogene. There are 17 residues in the CDR3. The CDR3 is CASSKKSTGTGGYEQYF. The DNA of the CDR3 is TGTGCCAGCAGCAAAAAATCCACAGGGACGGGAGGTTACGAGCAGTACTTC.

The chain links TRBV4-3 to TRBJ2-6, with D perhaps assigned TRBD1 or TRBD2 (5 bases each). V lost 0 bases to trimming and J lost 4 bases, with 10 bases between them. CDR1 and CDR2 from the germline V gene are LGHNA and YSLEER. CDR3 length: 16 residues. The CDR3 is CASSQDHGAGANVLTF. In DNA, the CDR3 is TGCGCCAGCAGCCAAGATCACGGGGCCGGGGCCAACGTCCTGACTTTC.

This clonotype was observed at least ten times. The rearrangement links TRBV28 to TRBJ2-7; 8 nucleotides align to TRBD2. With 7 bases clipped from V and 0 bases from J, the junction kept 5 bases outside the gene matches. The CDR3 covers 14 residues. Germline V lookup: CDR1 MDHEN, CDR2 SYDVKM. DNA for the CDR3: TGTGCCAGCACTAGCGGGTTCAGCTCCTACGAGCAGTACTTC. Translating it yields CASTSGFSSYEQYF.

The chain couples TRBV12-3 or TRBV12-4 to TRBJ2-2; D is possibly TRBD2 (5 bases). The V end lost 4 bases, the J end lost 1 base, and 16 bases lay between the germline ends. The CDR3 has 17 amino acids. The CDR3 bases are TGTGCCAGCAGTTCCTTCCCCAGCGGACGGAACACCGGGGAGCTGTTTTTT. It codes for CASSSFPSGRNTGELFF.

This clonotype was picked up a small number of times. CDR3 DNA: TGTGCCAGCACCCCCTGGTGGTCAGGGGAGCTGTTTTTT. Its translation: CASTPWWSGELFF. The chain couples TRBV5-6 to TRBJ2-2; D is uncertain. Trimming left V 6 bases short and J 8 bases short, with 14 bases between. CDR1 and CDR2 (germline): SGHDT, YYEEEE. CDR3 length equals 13 residues. The full variable domain, rest sourced from reference TRBV5-6 and TRBJ2-2, is DAGVTQSPTHLIKTRGQQVTLRCSPKSGHDTVSWYQQALGQGPQFIFQYYEEEERQRGNFPDRFSGHQFPNYSSELNVNALLLGDSALYLCASTPWWSGELFFGEGSRLTVL.

This chain joins TRBV2 and TRBJ2-3, with D possibly being TRBD2 (6 bases). Between the trimmed V and J ends, which lost 4 bases and 3 bases, there was a span of 8 bases. The CDR3 loop spans 13 amino acids. CDR1 is SNHLY and CDR2 is FYNNEI in the germline V gene. CDR3 sequence reads: CASSGDFTDTQYF. CDR3 DNA sequence: TGTGCCAGCAGTGGGGACTTTACAGATACGCAGTATTTT. The full variable domain, rest sourced from reference TRBV2 and TRBJ2-3, is EPEVTQTPSHQVTQMGQEVILRCVPISNHLYFYWYRQILGQKVEFLVSFYNNEISEKSEIFDDQFSVERPDGSNFTLKIRSTKLEDSAMYFCASSGDFTDTQYFGPGTRLTVL.

The chain combines TRBV6-1 with TRBJ1-4; no definite D call. This CDR3 has 14 residues. The germline CDR1 and CDR2 sequences are MNHNS and SASEGT. The V end lost 1 base, the J end lost 7 bases, and 10 bases lay between the germline ends. The CDR3, as DNA: TGTGCCAGCAGTGAAGGACGGGATTCTGAAAAACTGTTTTTT. Protein product: CASSEGRDSEKLFF.

This clonotype showed up just a few times. This chain's CDR3 is CASSSGQGRGTEAFF. CDR3 nucleotides: TGTGCCAGCAGCTCCGGACAGGGAAGGGGCACTGAAGCTTTCTTT. The chain links TRBV7-2 to TRBJ1-1, with TRBD1 identical over 8 bases. Germline lookup yields CDR1 SGHTA and CDR2 FQGNSA. Trimming cost V 4 bases and J 4 bases; bases outside gene matches: 8. The CDR3 is 15 residues long.

In this sample, this clonotype turned up many times. The V and J genes are TRBV28 and TRBJ2-7; D is uncertain. Germline V lookup: CDR1 MDHEN, CDR2 SYDVKM. V was cut by 3 bases and J by 0 bases, with 15 bases left in between. The CDR3 is made up of 16 amino acids. CDR3 amino acids: CASSFSFGRTSYEQYF. DNA of the CDR3: TGTGCCAGCAGTTTCTCTTTTGGCCGTACCTCCTACGAGCAGTACTTC.

The sample holds a few counts of this clonotype. V and J are TRBV28 and TRBJ2-1; D ambiguous. The germline gives CDR1 MDHEN, CDR2 SYDVKM. The CDR3 has 15 amino acids. Trimming left V 6 bases short and J 5 bases short, with 17 bases between. DNA of the CDR3: TGTGCCAGCAGGCCCGTCTCGGGTTTGGACAATGAGCAGTTCTTC. It encodes CASRPVSGLDNEQFF.

A few counts support this clonotype. The V gene is TRBV6-1, the J gene TRBJ1-1; 8 nucleotides match TRBD1. The V gene's germline CDR1 is MNHNS and CDR2 SASEGT. The CDR3 is 13 amino acids. V was pared by 5 bases and J by 7 bases, with 6 bases of the junction left unmatched. CDR3 protein: CASSYRGESEAFF. CDR3 nucleotides: TGTGCCAGCAGTTACAGGGGGGAGAGTGAAGCTTTCTTT.

A few counts support this clonotype. The chain has TRBV20-1 and TRBJ1-1; D unresolved. V was clipped by 3 bases and J by 1 base, with 3 bases between them. Germline CDR1 and CDR2: DFQATT and SNEGSKA (reference sequence). This CDR3 spans 11 amino acids. The CDR3 DNA follows: TGCAGTGCTAGTGAGAACACTGAAGCTTTCTTT. Translation: CSASENTEAFF.

A few counts support this clonotype. The CDR3 region is CASNDRQGSYNEQFF. The CDR3 DNA is TGTGCCAGCAATGATAGACAGGGCTCCTACAATGAGCAGTTCTTC. The chain couples TRBV2 to TRBJ2-1; TRBD1 matches at 7 bases. Unmatched junction bases numbered 6, after V lost 7 bases and J lost 0 bases. CDR1 and CDR2 from the germline V gene are SNHLY and FYNNEI. The CDR3 runs to 15 residues.

The CDR3 nucleotides read TGTGCCAGCAGCGTCCAGGGAGCAGATACGCAGTATTTT. This codes for CASSVQGADTQYF. V usage is TRBV6-5 and J usage is TRBJ2-3; perhaps D is TRBD1 or TRBD2 (5 bases each). The CDR3 covers 13 residues. V was cut by 6 bases and J by 4 bases, with 11 bases left in between. Per the germline V gene, CDR1 is MNHEY and CDR2 is SVGAGI.